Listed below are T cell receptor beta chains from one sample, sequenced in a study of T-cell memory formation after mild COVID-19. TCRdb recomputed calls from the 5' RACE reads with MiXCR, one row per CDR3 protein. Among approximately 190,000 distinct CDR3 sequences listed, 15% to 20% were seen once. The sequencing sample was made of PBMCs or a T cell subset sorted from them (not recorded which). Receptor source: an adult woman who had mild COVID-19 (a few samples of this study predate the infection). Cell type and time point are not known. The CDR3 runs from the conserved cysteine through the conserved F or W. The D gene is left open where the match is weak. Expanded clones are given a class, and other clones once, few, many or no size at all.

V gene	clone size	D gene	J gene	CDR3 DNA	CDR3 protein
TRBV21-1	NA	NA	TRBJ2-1	TGTGCCAGCAGCAAGGGAAAAACGGGCAGGGTAACTTACAATGAGCAGTTCTTC	CASSKGKTGRVTYNEQFF
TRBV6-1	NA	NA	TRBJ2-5	TGTGCCAGCAGTGAACACCTGAAGAACCAAGAGACCCAGTACTTC	CASSEHLKNQETQYF
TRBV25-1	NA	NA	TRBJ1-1	TGTGCCAGCAGTGATCGGACGAACACTGAAGCTTTCTTT	CASSDRTNTEAFF
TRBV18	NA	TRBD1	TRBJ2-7	TGTGCCAGCTCCCGGTCAGGGGGCACACGGGACGAGCAGTACTTC	CASSRSGGTRDEQYF
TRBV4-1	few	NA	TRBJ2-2	TGCGCCAGCAGCCTCGATTGGACTACCACCGGGGAGCTGTTTTTT	CASSLDWTTTGELFF
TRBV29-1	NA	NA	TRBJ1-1	TGCAGCGTTGTAGCAGGGATGAACACTGAAGCTTTCTTT	CSVVAGMNTEAFF
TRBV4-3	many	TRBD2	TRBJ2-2	TGCGCCAGCAGCCAGGGACTAGATCGGGGCGGGGAGCTGTTTTTT	CASSQGLDRGGELFF
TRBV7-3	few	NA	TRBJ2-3	TGTGCCAGCAGCTTAACAATCACAGATACGCAGTATTTT	CASSLTITDTQYF
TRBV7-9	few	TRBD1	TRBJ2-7	TGTGCCAGCAGCGGAAGCGTCGGGACAGGGAGCTACGAGCAGTACTTC	CASSGSVGTGSYEQYF
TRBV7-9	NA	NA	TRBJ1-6	TGTGCCAGCAGCCACCTGTTGGGGGCCGCGGCAAATTCACCCCTCCACTTT	CASSHLLGAAANSPLHF
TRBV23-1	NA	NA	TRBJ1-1	TGCGCCAGCAGTCATTTCAAGAACACTGAAGCTTTCTTT	CASSHFKNTEAFF
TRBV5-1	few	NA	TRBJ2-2	TGCGCCAGCAGCCAACCGGGGCCGGAGCTGTTTTTT	CASSQPGPELFF
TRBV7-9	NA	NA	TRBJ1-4	TGTGCCAGCAGGACGGGGGACGATGAAAAACTGTTTTTT	CASRTGDDEKLFF
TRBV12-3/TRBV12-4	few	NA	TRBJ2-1	TGTGCCAGCAGTTTGGACTCGTGGCATGAGCAGTTCTTC	CASSLDSWHEQFF
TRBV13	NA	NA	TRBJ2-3	TGTGCCAGCAGACGCACAGGAAGTCGGACGCAGTATTTT	CASRRTGSRTQYF
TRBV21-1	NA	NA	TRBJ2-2	TGTGCCAGCAGAAGGGGGGGCAGGTTGAACACCGGGGAGCTGTTTTTT	CASRRGGRLNTGELFF
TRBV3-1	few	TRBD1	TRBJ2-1	TGTGCCAGCAGCCAAGTTCGGACAGGGGGCAAGAATGAGCAGTTCTTC	CASSQVRTGGKNEQFF
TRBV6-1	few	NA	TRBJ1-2	TGTGCCAGCAGGTCAGGCAGGGACTATGGCTACACCTTC	CASRSGRDYGYTF
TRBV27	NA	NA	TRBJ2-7	TGTGCCAGCAGTTTAAGTGAGGGGAGCTCCTACGAGCAGTACTTC	CASSLSEGSSYEQYF
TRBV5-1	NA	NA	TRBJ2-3	TGCGCCAGCGCGGCCAATCCCACAGATACGCAGTATTTT	CASAANPTDTQYF